One sample yielded the 17 T cell receptor beta chains listed below, sequenced in a study of a mutant IDH1 vaccine in newly diagnosed glioma. What these receptors recognize is not known. This table comes from immunoSEQ multiplex PCR, and its TCRdb copy is limited to in-frame clones, with some not included. The table shows some 29,000 clones, with roughly 80% occurring only once. Stated time point: week 23, last vaccination. Doses consisted of 300 ug of mutant IDH1 20-mer peptide each, paired with topical imiquimod. Sequenced material: PBMCs, taken from a glioma patient whose treatment included an IDH1 peptide vaccine. These receptors were collected from a woman between 25 and 40 years old with glioma.

The rearrangement uses TRBV7-9 and TRBJ1-5; D unresolved. Germline CDR1 reads SEHNR; CDR2 reads FQNEAQ (reference sequence). This CDR3 region has 13 residues. Trimming removed 4 bases at V and 6 bases at J, with 10 bases between. The CDR3 nucleotides read TGTGCCAGCAGCTCTAAACTTTTTCAGCCCCAGCATTTT. Amino acid sequence: CASSSKLFQPQHF.

This clone has only a few counts. This chain links TRBV5-1 with TRBJ1-2; a possible D gene is TRBD1 (5 bases). V was clipped by 3 bases and J by 0 bases, with 21 bases between them. Germline V gives CDR1 SGHRS, CDR2 YFSETQ. The CDR3 covers 18 residues. CDR3 protein: CASSWQGNGPSANYGYTF. The CDR3 region has the DNA TGCGCCAGCAGCTGGCAGGGAAACGGGCCCTCTGCTAACTATGGCTACACCTTC. Drawing the rest from reference TRBV5-1 and TRBJ1-2, the complete variable domain is KAGVTQTPRYLIKTRGQQVTLSCSPISGHRSVSWYQQTPGQGLQFLFEYFSETQRNKGNFPGRFSGRQFSNSRSEMNVSTLELGDSALYLCASSWQGNGPSANYGYTFGSGTRLTVV.

This chain joins TRBV5-1 and TRBJ2-5, with D unresolved. Trimming shortened V by 0 bases and J by 3 bases, and 6 bases separated the two germline ends. This CDR3 spans 13 amino acids. CDR1 and CDR2 from the germline V gene are SGHRS and YFSETQ. CDR3 sequence: CASSLAGKETQYF. CDR3 coding DNA: TGCGCCAGCAGCTTGGCAGGAAAAGAGACCCAGTACTTC.

In this sample, this clone turned up a few times. The gene calls are TRBV28 and TRBJ2-1, with D possibly matching TRBD2 (5 bases). CDR3 size: 13 residues. V was shortened by 4 bases and J by 7 bases, with 11 bases between the two germline ends. Germline CDR1 and CDR2: MDHEN and SYDVKM. This chain's CDR3 is CASSSLEENEQFF. The CDR3 nucleotides are TGTGCCAGCAGTTCTCTGGAGGAGAATGAGCAGTTCTTC.

This clone has only one observation. CDR3 amino acids: CASSLEQANSPLHF. The DNA for the CDR3 is TGTGCCAGCAGCTTAGAACAGGCCAATTCACCCCTCCACTTT. The chain carries TRBV7-8 and TRBJ1-6; weak D call: TRBD1 (5 bases). The germline V and J ends were trimmed by 1 base and 7 bases, with 8 bases remaining between them. The CDR3 contains 14 residues. Germline assignment: CDR1 SGHVS and CDR2 FQNEAQ.

The V and J genes are TRBV6-5 and TRBJ2-3; D may be TRBD1 (5 bases). The CDR3 is 13 residues long. Trimming cost V 8 bases and J 2 bases, with 11 bases left between them. Per the germline V gene, CDR1 is MNHEY and CDR2 is SVGAGI. The CDR3 loop is CASGPGSTDTQYF. The CDR3 DNA is TGTGCCAGCGGCCCAGGGTCCACAGATACGCAGTATTTT.

This clone was detected only a few times. V and J are TRBV19 and TRBJ1-1; tentatively, D is TRBD1 (5 bases). The germline gives CDR1 LNHDA, CDR2 SQIVND (reference sequence). Trimming shortened V by 7 bases and J by 1 base, and 13 bases separated the two germline ends. The CDR3 extends over 14 amino acids. The CDR3 region is CASTPGRSNTEAFF. The CDR3 region has the DNA TGTGCCAGTACCCCGGGACGCTCGAACACTGAAGCTTTCTTT.

The chain carries TRBV27 and TRBJ2-5; 7 bases are shared with TRBD2. CDR1 is MNHEY and CDR2 is SMNVEV in the germline V gene (reference sequence). J lost 3 bases, V lost 5 bases, and 6 bases had no gene match. CDR3 length: 14 amino acids. The chain's CDR3 is CASSPTSGEETQYF. Written as DNA, the CDR3 is TGTGCCAGCAGTCCCACCAGCGGGGAAGAGACCCAGTACTTC.

This chain uses TRBV9 with TRBJ1-1; TRBD1 matches 8 bases. The CDR3 runs 19 residues. J gave up 0 bases and V 4 bases, and 17 bases lay outside the gene matches. Germline V gene data show CDR1 as SGDLS and CDR2 as YYNGEE. CDR3: CASSLSPRTGTNMNTEAFF. CDR3 sequence (DNA): TGTGCCAGCAGCCTATCCCCCAGGACAGGGACGAACATGAACACTGAAGCTTTCTTT.

The DNA for the CDR3 is TGTGCCAGCAGTTACTCACGGGACAGGGCGAATTCACCCCTCCACTTT. This sequence encodes CASSYSRDRANSPLHF. This sequence joins TRBV6-5 and TRBJ1-6, with 9 bases matching TRBD1. Germline lookup yields CDR1 MNHEY and CDR2 SVGAGI. Trimming removed 0 bases from V and 7 bases from J; junction bases left unmatched: 4. This CDR3 region has 16 residues.

V gene TRBV18 combines with J gene TRBJ1-5; the D is unclear. This CDR3 has 13 residues. V was pared by 4 bases and J by 7 bases, with 11 bases between. Germline V gene sequence: CDR1 KGHSH, CDR2 LQKENI. The CDR3 DNA reads as TGTGCCAGCTCACTGGATCGGGAGCAGCCCCAGCATTTT. Translating gives CASSLDREQPQHF.

The chain combines TRBV10-2 with TRBJ1-1, with D possibly matching TRBD1 (6 bases). Trimming shortened V by 10 bases and J by 0 bases, and 15 bases separated the two germline ends. The V gene's germline CDR1 is WSHSY and CDR2 SAAADI. The CDR3 runs 14 residues. CDR3 region: CATRGGGMNTEAFF. Here the CDR3 DNA reads TGCGCCACCAGGGGTGGGGGCATGAACACTGAAGCTTTCTTT.

This clone was counted a single time. The chain uses TRBV6-5 and TRBJ1-1; D is undetermined. The V gene lost 0 bases and the J gene lost 6 bases, with 17 bases spanning the gap. Germline V gene sequence: CDR1 MNHEY, CDR2 SVGAGI. The CDR3 loop spans 16 amino acids. CDR3 sequence reads: CASSYSFHQTHPEAFF. The CDR3, as DNA: TGTGCCAGCAGTTACTCGTTTCATCAAACCCATCCTGAAGCTTTCTTT.

J is TRBJ2-5 and V is TRBV2; no firm D call. Germline loops: CDR1 SNHLY, CDR2 FYNNEI. The CDR3 is 13 residues long. The V gene lost 6 bases and the J gene lost 5 bases, with 13 bases spanning the gap. The CDR3 coding sequence is TGTGCCAGCAGAGACCCTCCCGGGGAGACCCAGTACTTC. Its translation: CASRDPPGETQYF.

This clone was detected only a few times. The chain joins TRBV5-4 to TRBJ2-1, with TRBD2 as a possible D gene (7 bases). Germline CDR1 SGHNT, CDR2 YYREEE (reference sequence). Trimming left V 1 base short and J 8 bases short, with 28 bases between. The CDR3 has 19 residues. CDR3 amino acids: CASSLPTGTTWRGPHEQFF. DNA of the CDR3: TGTGCCAGCAGCTTGCCTACAGGGACTACCTGGCGGGGTCCCCATGAGCAGTTCTTC.

This chain links TRBV7-9 with TRBJ1-2; weak D call: TRBD1 (5 bases). CDR1 and CDR2 (germline): SEHNR, FQNEAQ (reference sequence). The CDR3 spans 12 residues. The V end lost 5 bases, the J end lost 8 bases, and 12 bases lay between the germline ends. The CDR3, as DNA: TGTGCCAGCAGCAACGAGGGGCTCGGCTACACCTTC. The encoded protein is CASSNEGLGYTF.

The chain uses TRBV5-1 and TRBJ2-5; D unresolved. CDR1 and CDR2 (germline): SGHRS, YFSETQ. Trimming took 4 bases from V and 0 from J, leaving 7 bases between them. CDR3 length: 13 residues. The CDR3 here is CASSRRYQETQYF. The CDR3 DNA sequence: TGCGCCAGCAGCCGACGGTACCAAGAGACCCAGTACTTC.